This TCR beta chain was observed in a study of human T cells and chemical hapten exposure. Single cDNA molecules in the library carried unique molecular identifiers attached during preparation. TCRdb independently ran MiXCR on the RACE reads; one entry per CDR3 protein. The sample gives under 90,000 distinct CDR3 sequences, about 9% of which show up once; under 2% is in the top ten. Specified time point: healthy volunteer bleed at 6 weeks. The authors' total RNA extraction used unfractionated whole blood. The CDR3 contains 15 residues. The germline V gene encodes CDR1 MNHEY and CDR2 SVGEGT. Trimming removed 6 bases from V and 0 bases from J, with 14 bases in between.

The material sequenced was whole blood. J is TRBJ1-1 and V is TRBV6-2 or TRBV6-3; D not resolved. This clonotype was obtained from a male donor in good health. Some clones in this sample may be carry-over from other donors' samples. CDR3 DNA: TGTGCCAGCAGCACGCCGACGACTTTGAACACTGAAGCTTTCTTT. Translating gives CASSTPTTLNTEAFF.